These 23 T cell receptor beta chains originate from one sample sequenced in a study of control samples from healthy donors and cancer patients. Sequenced by immunoSEQ multiplex PCR; TCRdb stores in-frame clones only, minus some. The sample records roughly 81,000 clones, 75% to 85% being singletons. The specimen was PBMCs. These receptors were collected from a man between 60 and 70 years old with head and neck cancer.

The chain uses TRBV19 and TRBJ1-1; D unclear. V dropped 0 bases and J dropped 8 bases, with 13 bases sitting between them. CDR1 and CDR2 from the germline V gene are LNHDA and SQIVND (reference sequence). The CDR3 loop spans 14 amino acids. The chain's CDR3 is CASSIDPKVREAFF. DNA of the CDR3: TGTGCCAGTAGTATAGATCCGAAGGTTAGGGAAGCTTTCTTT. Filled out from reference TRBV19 and TRBJ1-1, the complete variable domain reads DGGITQSPKYLFRKEGQNVTLSCEQNLNHDAMYWYRQDPGQGLRLIYYSQIVNDFQKGDIAEGYSVSREKKESFPLTVTSAQKNPTAFYLCASSIDPKVREAFFGQGTRLTVV.

CDR3 amino acids: CASSASGGTTTDTQYF. The CDR3 bases are TGCGCCAGCAGTGCAAGCGGGGGGACTACCACAGATACGCAGTATTTT. This chain connects TRBV10-1 to TRBJ2-3, with TRBD2 matching over 9 bases. The V segment lost 4 bases and the J segment 2 bases; nucleotides outside the gene matches: 7. The V gene's germline CDR1 is WNHNN and CDR2 SYGVQD (reference sequence). The CDR3 extends over 16 amino acids.

This chain uses TRBV18 with TRBJ1-1; D is possibly TRBD1 (5 bases). V shed 6 bases and J shed 5 bases, with 16 bases lying between them. The CDR3 runs 14 residues. Germline lookup yields CDR1 KGHSH and CDR2 LQKENI. CDR3 protein: CASSSQGMRTEAFF. The DNA of the CDR3 is TGTGCCAGCTCGTCGCAGGGTATGAGGACTGAAGCTTTCTTT.

The chain carries TRBV10-3 and TRBJ2-7; D ambiguous. The germline V gene has CDR1 ENHRY and CDR2 SYGVKD. Trimming took off 3 bases at V and 1 base at J, with 10 bases between the two ends. CDR3 length equals 14 residues. The CDR3 nucleotides are TGTGCCATCAGTGATGGTACCGGTTCCTACGAGCAGTACTTC. This gives the protein CAISDGTGSYEQYF.

Here the CDR3 reads CASSHSSYEQYF. The CDR3 nucleotides are TGTGCCAGCAGCCACAGCAGCTACGAGCAGTACTTC. The chain employs TRBV3-1 (or the pseudogene TRBV3-2) and TRBJ2-7; no clear D gene. CDR3 length equals 12 residues. In germline, CDR1 is LGHDT, CDR2 YNNKEL (reference sequence). The V end was cut by 3 bases, the J end by 3 bases, with 6 bases between.

This clone appeared a single time. The chain uses TRBV10-3 and TRBJ2-2; 9 bases map to TRBD1. The CDR3 has 14 residues. Germline-derived CDR1 and CDR2 are ENHRY and SYGVKD. With 4 bases clipped from V and 7 bases from J, the junction kept 4 bases outside the gene matches. CDR3 DNA: TGTGCCATCAGTGCACAGGGGGCGGTCGGGGAGCTGTTTTTT. Amino acid sequence: CAISAQGAVGELFF.

The rearrangement links TRBV18 to TRBJ1-2; D remains unclear. The CDR3 is 12 amino acids. Trimming cost V 3 bases and J 6 bases, with 8 bases left between them. Germline V gene sequence: CDR1 KGHSH, CDR2 LQKENI. The CDR3 DNA reads as TGTGCCAGCTCACCGACGGACGATGGCTACACCTTC. This codes for CASSPTDDGYTF.

The rearrangement joins TRBV2 to TRBJ1-5, with 10 bases fitting TRBD1. CDR3 length: 14 residues. Germline V gene sequence: CDR1 SNHLY, CDR2 FYNNEI. V lost 7 bases and J lost 4; bases outside the gene matches: 4. CDR3 region: CASTQGQGNQPQHF. CDR3 in DNA: TGTGCCAGCACCCAGGGACAGGGGAATCAGCCCCAGCATTTT.

The rearrangement uses TRBV4-2 and TRBJ2-6, with D uncertain. The CDR3 spans 15 residues. Germline V CDR1 and CDR2: LGHNA, YNFKEQ. V dropped 4 bases and J dropped 4 bases, with 11 bases sitting between them. CDR3 bases: TGTGCCAGCAGCCCCGGAATTCTGGGGGCCAACGTCCTGACTTTC. It specifies CASSPGILGANVLTF.

This chain joins TRBV3-1 (or the pseudogene TRBV3-2) and TRBJ2-1; no firm D call. Germline V gene sequence: CDR1 LGHDT, CDR2 YNNKEL (reference sequence). The CDR3 has 13 amino acids. V was trimmed by 6 bases and J by 7 bases, leaving 13 bases between them. This chain's CDR3 is CASRQSMNNEQFF. In nucleotides, the CDR3 is TGTGCCAGCAGACAATCCATGAATAATGAGCAGTTCTTC.

V is TRBV5-1 and J is TRBJ2-1; a possible D gene is TRBD2 (6 bases). Germline values: CDR1 SGHRS, CDR2 YFSETQ. The CDR3 covers 15 residues. Trimming took 6 bases from V and 0 from J, leaving 13 bases between them. The CDR3 DNA sequence: TGCGCCAGCAAGGCTAGCGCAAGCTCCTACAATGAGCAGTTCTTC. Amino acid sequence: CASKASASSYNEQFF.

This clone was seen a handful of times. This chain uses TRBV15 with TRBJ2-7; D may be TRBD2 (6 bases). V lost 0 bases and J lost 0, with 9 bases in between. Germline V gene data show CDR1 as LNHNV and CDR2 as YYDKDF (reference sequence). This CDR3 is 15 amino acids long. Written as DNA, the CDR3 is TGTGCCACCAGCAGAGAGGGGGGAACCTCCTACGAGCAGTACTTC. It codes for CATSREGGTSYEQYF.

The DNA for the CDR3 is TGTGCCAGCAGCATCCGCGGGGAGCTGTTTTTT. This codes for CASSIRGELFF. The chain has TRBV5-4 and TRBJ2-2; no clear D. Germline loops: CDR1 SGHNT, CDR2 YYREEE (reference sequence). Between the trimmed V and J ends, which lost 4 bases and 7 bases, there was a span of 5 bases. There are 11 residues in the CDR3.

The chain couples TRBV6-5 to TRBJ2-7, with D hard to call. Trimming took off 6 bases at V and 6 bases at J, with 15 bases between the two ends. The CDR3 length is 13 residues. Germline V gene lookup returns CDR1 MNHEY and CDR2 SVGAGI. The CDR3: CASRTRPLGEQYF. CDR3 bases: TGTGCCAGCAGGACACGCCCTCTGGGCGAGCAGTACTTC.

The rearrangement uses TRBV10-3 and TRBJ2-1; D is unclear. Looked up from germline, CDR1 is ENHRY and CDR2 is SYGVKD. The CDR3 spans 14 residues. Trimming pared 6 bases from V and 5 bases from J, leaving 14 bases between. CDR3 loop: CAIRERAENNEQFF. The CDR3 DNA reads TGTGCCATCAGAGAACGAGCAGAAAACAATGAGCAGTTCTTC.

The gene calls are TRBV29-1 and TRBJ1-1, with D uncertain. CDR1 and CDR2 from the germline V gene are SQVTM and ANQGSEA. CDR3 length equals 14 residues. V lost 4 bases and J 5 bases, leaving 17 bases between the germline ends. CDR3 residues: CSVVGSSGKTEAFF. DNA for the CDR3: TGCAGCGTTGTTGGGAGTTCAGGAAAGACTGAAGCTTTCTTT.

The rearrangement joins TRBV11-3 to TRBJ2-1, with no clear D. The CDR3 has 15 residues. With 2 bases removed from V and 8 bases from J, the gap between germline ends came to 16 bases. Germline V gene sequence: CDR1 SGHNT, CDR2 YENEEA. The CDR3 nucleotides read TGTGCCAGCAGCTTAAGAGTTGGCCTAACGGATGAGCAGTTCTTC. Protein product: CASSLRVGLTDEQFF.

This chain connects TRBV5-1 to TRBJ1-1, with 7 bases lining up with TRBD1. Germline V gene lookup returns CDR1 SGHRS and CDR2 YFSETQ. This CDR3 spans 13 amino acids. The ends lost 7 bases at V and 5 bases at J; junction bases unmatched: 8. CDR3 amino acids: CASQKQGETEAFF. The CDR3 nucleotides are TGCGCCAGCCAAAAGCAGGGGGAGACTGAAGCTTTCTTT.

The gene calls are TRBV19 and TRBJ2-5, with D possibly being TRBD2 (6 bases). CDR3 size: 14 residues. Germline values: CDR1 LNHDA, CDR2 SQIVND (reference sequence). V lost 6 bases and J 6 bases, leaving 17 bases between the germline ends. The CDR3 here is CASSHGTLRQTQYF. CDR3 bases: TGTGCCAGTAGCCACGGGACTCTGAGACAGACCCAGTACTTC.

This clone was found a few times. The chain carries TRBV11-3 and TRBJ2-7, with D perhaps matching TRBD1 (5 bases). With 6 bases removed from V and 2 bases from J, the gap between germline ends came to 14 bases. CDR3 length: 14 residues. Germline V CDR1 and CDR2: SGHNT, YENEEA. CDR3 protein: CASSIGTGPYEQYF. The CDR3 DNA reads TGTGCCAGCAGTATAGGTACAGGACCCTACGAGCAGTACTTC.

This clone has only a few counts. The rearrangement joins TRBV4-1 to TRBJ2-3, with D perhaps TRBD2 (5 bases). The CDR3 loop spans 14 amino acids. Germline V gene sequence: CDR1 MGHRA, CDR2 YSYEKL. The V end was cut by 1 base, the J end by 6 bases, with 11 bases between. The CDR3 bases are TGCGCCAGCAGCCAAGCCCTAAGAGGGGATACGCAGTATTTT. Translation: CASSQALRGDTQYF.

This clone has just a few counts. V gene TRBV6-5 combines with J gene TRBJ2-1; 8 bases fit TRBD1. CDR1 and CDR2 (germline): MNHEY, SVGAGI. The CDR3 covers 15 residues. V was pared by 2 bases and J by 7 bases, with 7 bases of the junction left unmatched. The DNA for the CDR3 is TGTGCCAGCAGTTACACCGGGACAGGTGTGAATGAGCAGTTCTTC. Its translation: CASSYTGTGVNEQFF.

V is TRBV18 and J is TRBJ1-6; the D is unclear. CDR1 KGHSH and CDR2 LQKENI come from the germline V gene. This CDR3 spans 14 amino acids. V gave up 3 bases and J gave up 5 bases, with 8 bases separating them. The CDR3 spells CASSPREDNSPLHF. The CDR3 nucleotides are TGTGCCAGCTCACCGAGGGAGGATAATTCACCCCTCCACTTT. Full variable domain (remainder filled in from reference TRBV18 and TRBJ1-6): NAGVMQNPRHLVRRRGQEARLRCSPMKGHSHVYWYRQLPEEGLKFMVYLQKENIIDESGMPKERFSAEFPKEGPSILRIQQVVRGDSAAYFCASSPREDNSPLHFGNGTRLTVT.